The next 14 T cell receptor beta chains were all read from a single sample in a study of T cells in Graves' hyperthyroidism and ophthalmopathy. TCR beta CDR3 sequences were amplified from RNA transcripts. HTBI primers drove first-round RT-PCR of the TCR CDR3. TCRdb recomputed calls from the multiplex PCR reads with MiXCR, one row per CDR3 protein. The table records approximately 600,000 distinct CDR3 sequences, around 20% of them present only once. Sequenced input: blood. The source is a man younger than 45 with Graves' ophthalmopathy.

This clonotype has a count of ten or more. The chain is built from TRBV7-2 and TRBJ2-5; no definite D call. Trimming shortened V by 0 bases and J by 5 bases, and 7 bases separated the two germline ends. CDR1 and CDR2 (germline): SGHTA, FQGNSA. The CDR3 is 13 amino acids. The CDR3 DNA reads as TGTGCCAGCAGCTTAGCTGGTTTGGAGACCCAGTACTTC. It encodes CASSLAGLETQYF.

In its sample, this clonotype was seen many times. The chain is built from TRBV11-2 and TRBJ2-7; D may be TRBD2 (5 bases). CDR1 and CDR2 from the germline V gene are SGHAT and FQNNGV. The CDR3 extends over 15 amino acids. The V and J ends lost 0 bases and 3 bases respectively, with 12 bases between them. CDR3 DNA sequence: TGTGCCAGCAGCTTAGATGGACTTGCGGGCTACGAGCAGTACTTC. It specifies CASSLDGLAGYEQYF.

V and J are TRBV25-1 and TRBJ1-2; D possibly corresponds to TRBD1 (6 bases). The CDR3 has 15 residues. V lost 5 bases and J 7 bases, leaving 20 bases between the germline ends. Germline V gene sequence: CDR1 MGHDK, CDR2 SYGVNS. The CDR3, as DNA: TGTGCCAGCAGTCCCTGGGGGGCAGGGGTTAGTGGCTACACCTTC. This gives the protein CASSPWGAGVSGYTF.

The chain links TRBV30 to TRBJ2-5; TRBD2 matches 10 bases. Trimming removed 3 bases from V and 8 bases from J; junction bases left unmatched: 3. This CDR3 contains 12 residues. Germline CDR1 and CDR2: GTSNPN and SVGIG (reference sequence). This CDR3 is CAWSVAGGTQYF. CDR3 DNA: TGTGCCTGGAGCGTAGCGGGAGGAACCCAGTACTTC.

This chain joins TRBV24-1 and TRBJ2-5; 8 bases align to TRBD1. The CDR3 loop spans 12 amino acids. The germline V gene encodes CDR1 KGHDR and CDR2 SFDVKD. The trim removed 3 bases at V and 7 bases at J, leaving 0 bases unmatched. The DNA for the CDR3 is TGTGCCACCAGTGATACAGGGGGGACCCAGTACTTC. This codes for CATSDTGGTQYF.

On this clonotype itself: One base away lies a much larger clone, so this may be a sequencing read error. The rearrangement links TRBV12-3 or TRBV12-4 to TRBJ2-3; weak D call: TRBD2 (7 bases). The CDR3 has 15 amino acids. The CDR3: CASTPGGSLTDTRYF. Written as DNA, the CDR3 is TGTGCCAGCACCCCGGGGGGCAGTCTCACAGATACGCGGTATTTT.

This chain joins TRBV6-5 and TRBJ2-5, with 8 bases aligning to TRBD1. CDR1 is MNHEY and CDR2 is SVGAGI in the germline V gene. Germline trimming cut 2 bases from V and 5 bases from J; bases unmatched to any gene: 7. The CDR3 contains 15 residues. CDR3 sequence: CASSYGQGQVETQYF. The CDR3 coding sequence is TGTGCCAGCAGTTACGGCCAGGGACAGGTGGAGACCCAGTACTTC.

This chain links TRBV6-2 or TRBV6-3 with TRBJ2-5; TRBD1 agrees at 10 bases. Germline V gene data show CDR1 as MNHEY and CDR2 as SVGEGT. The CDR3 contains 15 residues. Losses at the gene ends were 6 bases for V and 4 bases for J; bases not matched to a gene: 8. This chain's CDR3 is CASREDRGSGETQYF. As DNA, the CDR3 is TGTGCCAGCAGGGAGGACAGGGGGTCGGGAGAGACCCAGTACTTC.

Ten or more counts support this clonotype. The rearrangement links TRBV7-9 to TRBJ2-5; no clear D gene. Trimming removed 2 bases from V and 4 bases from J, with 11 bases in between. CDR1 is SEHNR, CDR2 FQNEAQ, per germline (reference sequence). The CDR3 covers 14 residues. Here the CDR3 reads CASSLSSERETQYF. The CDR3 bases are TGTGCCAGCAGCTTAAGCAGCGAGAGAGAGACCCAGTACTTC.

The chain recombines TRBV15 with TRBJ2-4; D perhaps matches TRBD2 (5 bases). With 2 bases removed from V and 3 bases from J, the gap between germline ends came to 20 bases. The CDR3 length is 18 residues. CDR1 is LNHNV, CDR2 YYDKDF, per germline (reference sequence). CDR3 in amino acids: CATSRSAVTSGIKNIQYF. CDR3 coding DNA: TGTGCCACCAGCAGATCTGCGGTGACCTCGGGAATCAAAAACATTCAGTACTTC.

The chain uses TRBV4-1 and TRBJ2-7; TRBD2 matches at 14 bases. The CDR3 sequence is 18 residues long. CDR1 MGHRA and CDR2 YSYEKL come from the germline V gene. The V segment lost 4 bases and the J segment 3 bases; nucleotides outside the gene matches: 11. In DNA, the CDR3 is TGCGCCAGCAGCCCCGGACTAGCGGGAGGCCTTCCTTTCTACGAGCAGTACTTC. Translating gives CASSPGLAGGLPFYEQYF.

The chain couples TRBV7-2 to TRBJ2-2; D is ambiguous. Germline lookup yields CDR1 SGHTA and CDR2 FQGNSA. This CDR3 comprises 13 residues. V dropped 0 bases and J dropped 7 bases, with 6 bases sitting between them. The CDR3 loop is CASSLASNGELFF. CDR3 coding DNA: TGTGCCAGCAGCTTAGCGTCCAACGGGGAGCTGTTTTTT.

This clonotype appeared many times. This sequence joins TRBV3-1 and TRBJ2-7; TRBD2 agrees at 11 bases. From germline, CDR1 is LGHDT and CDR2 YNNKEL (reference sequence). Unmatched junction bases numbered 8, after V lost 1 base and J lost 3 bases. The CDR3 loop spans 17 amino acids. The CDR3, as DNA: TGTGCCAGCAGCCAAGGCCCTAGCGGGAGGTCCGGCTACGAGCAGTACTTC. It is translated as CASSQGPSGRSGYEQYF.

At least ten counts were recorded for this clonotype. V gene TRBV13 combines with J gene TRBJ2-3; 10 nucleotides match TRBD2. The junction had 13 bases not matched to a gene; V was cut back by 5 bases and J by 2 bases. The germline V gene encodes CDR1 PRHDT and CDR2 FYEKMQ (reference sequence). The CDR3 contains 18 residues. The CDR3 DNA reads as TGTGCCAGCAGCCACCGTTCTAGCGGGAGAAGGGACACAGATACGCAGTATTTT. This translates into CASSHRSSGRRDTDTQYF.